This T cell receptor beta chain was sequenced for a study of T cells in Graves' hyperthyroidism and ophthalmopathy. The germline V gene encodes CDR1 SGDLS and CDR2 YYNGEE. This CDR3 contains 16 residues. Germline trimming cut 3 bases from V and 5 bases from J; bases unmatched to any gene: 10. The CDR3 regions of TCR beta were amplified from RNA transcripts. Initially, a first-round RT-PCR of the TCR CDR3 employed the HTBI primer set. TCRdb reprocessed the multiplex PCR reads with MiXCR, giving one entry per CDR3 protein. In the table there are 500,000 to 600,000 distinct CDR3 sequences, 40% to 55% of which are singletons. Lactation, pregnancy, other autoimmune disease or uncontrolled infection excluded patients. Thyroid ultrasound and orbital computed tomography, with clinical symptoms and serum thyroxine and TRAb, informed diagnoses.

Material for sequencing was peripheral blood or thyroid tissue (not recorded which). This TCR came from an adult woman with Graves' disease, either hyperthyroidism or ophthalmopathy (not recorded which). The chain combines TRBV9 with TRBJ2-2, with 7 bases aligning to TRBD1. CDR3 in amino acids: CASSGGQRKGTGELFF. The CDR3 nucleotides read TGTGCCAGCAGCGGGGGACAGAGGAAAGGAACCGGGGAGCTGTTTTTT.